These T cell receptor beta chains were read from a single sample in a study of blood T cell repertoires in COVID-19. Data came from immunoSEQ multiplex PCR; TCRdb stores just in-frame clones and leaves some out. The data hold a few hundred thousand clones, with 80% observed a single time. Material: peripheral blood. The receptors originated from a human donor in a cohort sampled during active COVID-19. Each CDR3 is given with its conserved first and last residue. D genes are given only for firm matches.

16,TRBV7-9,.,CASSLGGTLNTGELFF
13,TRBV29-1,.,CSVRTGSNQPQHF
12,TRBV7-8,.,CASSRDLGTQYF
13,TRBV25-1,.,CASRGSATYEQYF
14,TRBV28,TRBD2,CASSFSGNYNEQFF
16,TRBV27,TRBD2,CASSYRLAGGPDTQYF
15,TRBV9,.,CASSERQESYNEQFF
13,TRBV2,.,CASSQQGTTEAFF
15,TRBV4-1,.,CASSQDGEEPYGYTF
15,TRBV28,TRBD2,CASSLQREVMETQYF
18,TRBV4-1,TRBD2,CASSQDQVRGTNTGELFF
17,TRBV10-3,TRBD1,CAISESGGSPLNGELFF
14,TRBV7-2,.,CASSFRGTNTEAFF
15,TRBV5-1,TRBD1,CASSLRTGTHYGYTF
12,TRBV27,.,CASSYSGIRQYF
12,TRBV19,TRBD2,CASSQREDEQFF
19,TRBV9,.,CASSVLDGGRVRSGNTIYF
15,TRBV27,.,CASSLSRQGNGELFF
11,TRBV6-5,.,CASRRSYEQYF
17,TRBV4-1,TRBD1,CASSQARDRGFNTEAFF
16,TRBV7-9,TRBD2,CASSPRTSGMADTQYF
16,TRBV14,TRBD1,CASGRGFTMNTGELFF
15,TRBV19,TRBD1,CASSSPGTGNEKLFF
14,TRBV27,.,CASSAGFSNYGYTF
15,TRBV15,TRBD2,CATSSLGLAGNEQFF
17,TRBV7-2,TRBD1,CASSLAVHRGSAGELFF
14,TRBV6-5,.,CASSYSGSGNTIYF
13,TRBV12-3/TRBV12-4,.,CASSQSGSYEQYF
15,TRBV6-5,.,CASSWGTFRRTGYTF
16,TRBV27,.,CASSSVPGGGAAEAFF
16,TRBV5-1,.,CASSLEAALAKNIQYF
15,TRBV7-7,TRBD1,CASSLRQGAKYEQYF
13,TRBV5-1,.,CASSLYSTGELFF
14,TRBV10-3,TRBD1,CAISTGQGNYGYTF